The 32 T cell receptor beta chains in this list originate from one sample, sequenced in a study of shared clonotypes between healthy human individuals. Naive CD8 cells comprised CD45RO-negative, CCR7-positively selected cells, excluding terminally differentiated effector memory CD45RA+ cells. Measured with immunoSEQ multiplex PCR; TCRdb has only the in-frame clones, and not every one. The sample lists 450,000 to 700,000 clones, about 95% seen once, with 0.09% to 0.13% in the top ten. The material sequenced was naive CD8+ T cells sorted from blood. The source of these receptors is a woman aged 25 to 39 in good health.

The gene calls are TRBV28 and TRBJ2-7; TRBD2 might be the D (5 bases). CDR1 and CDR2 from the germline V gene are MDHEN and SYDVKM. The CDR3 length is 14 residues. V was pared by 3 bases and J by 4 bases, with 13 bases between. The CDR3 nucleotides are TGTGCCAGCAGTTTTGGACTGGATACATACGAGCAGTACTTC. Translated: CASSFGLDTYEQYF.

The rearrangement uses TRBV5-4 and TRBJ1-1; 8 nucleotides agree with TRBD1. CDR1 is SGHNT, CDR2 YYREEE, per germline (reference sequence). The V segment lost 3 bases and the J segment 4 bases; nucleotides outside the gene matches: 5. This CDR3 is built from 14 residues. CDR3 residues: CASSSGQDITEAFF. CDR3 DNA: TGTGCCAGCAGCTCGGGACAGGACATCACTGAAGCTTTCTTT.

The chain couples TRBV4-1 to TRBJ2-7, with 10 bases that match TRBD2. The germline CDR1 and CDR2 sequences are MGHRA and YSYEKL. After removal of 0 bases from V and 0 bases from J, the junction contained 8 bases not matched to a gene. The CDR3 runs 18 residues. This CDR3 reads CASSQEGGLAEISYEQYF. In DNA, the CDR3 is TGCGCCAGCAGCCAAGAGGGTGGACTAGCGGAAATCTCCTACGAGCAGTACTTC.

The CDR3 DNA reads TGCGCCAGCAGCCAAGGGGTCCTCTTGGGAAACGAGCAGTACTTC. It yields the protein CASSQGVLLGNEQYF. This sequence joins TRBV4-1 and TRBJ2-7; no firm D call. Looked up from germline, CDR1 is MGHRA and CDR2 is YSYEKL. The CDR3 has 15 residues. The V end lost 1 base, the J end lost 5 bases, and 15 bases lay between the germline ends.

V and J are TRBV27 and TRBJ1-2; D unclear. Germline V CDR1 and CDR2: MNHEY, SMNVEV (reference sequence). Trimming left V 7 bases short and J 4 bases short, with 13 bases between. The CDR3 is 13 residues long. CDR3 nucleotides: TGTGCCAGCAAAGCCTCAGTTCGCTATGGCTACACCTTC. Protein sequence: CASKASVRYGYTF.

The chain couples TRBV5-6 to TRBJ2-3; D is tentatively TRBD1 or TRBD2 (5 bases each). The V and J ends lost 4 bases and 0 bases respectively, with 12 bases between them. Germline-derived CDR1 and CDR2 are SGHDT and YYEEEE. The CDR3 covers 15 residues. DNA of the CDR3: TGTGCCAGCAGCCCCGGGGCCCCGAGCACAGATACGCAGTATTTT. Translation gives CASSPGAPSTDTQYF.

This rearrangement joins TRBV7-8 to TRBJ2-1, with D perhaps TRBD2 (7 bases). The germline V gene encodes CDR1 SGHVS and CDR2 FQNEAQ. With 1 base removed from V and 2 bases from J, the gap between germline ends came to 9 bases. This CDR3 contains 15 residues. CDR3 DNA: TGTGCCAGCAGCTTAGGGGGGGGGCCCTACAATGAGCAGTTCTTC. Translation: CASSLGGGPYNEQFF.

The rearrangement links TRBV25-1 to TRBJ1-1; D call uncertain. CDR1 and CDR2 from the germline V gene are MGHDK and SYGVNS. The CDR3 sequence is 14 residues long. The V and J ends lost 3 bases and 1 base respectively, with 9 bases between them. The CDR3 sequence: CASSDGKKNTEAFF. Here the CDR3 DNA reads TGTGCCAGCAGTGACGGTAAAAAGAACACTGAAGCTTTCTTT.

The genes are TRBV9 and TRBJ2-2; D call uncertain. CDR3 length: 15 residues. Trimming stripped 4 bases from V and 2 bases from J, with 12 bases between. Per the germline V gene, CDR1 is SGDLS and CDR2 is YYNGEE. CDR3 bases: TGTGCCAGCAGCCCCGAAGAACCCAACACCGGGGAGCTGTTTTTT. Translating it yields CASSPEEPNTGELFF.

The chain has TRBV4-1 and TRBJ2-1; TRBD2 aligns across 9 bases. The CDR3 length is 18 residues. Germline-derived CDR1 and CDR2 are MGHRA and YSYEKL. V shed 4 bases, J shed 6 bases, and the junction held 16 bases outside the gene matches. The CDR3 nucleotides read TGCGCCAGCAGCCGCCAAGCCGGGACTAGCATTTCCGGCAATGAGCAGTTCTTC. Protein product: CASSRQAGTSISGNEQFF.

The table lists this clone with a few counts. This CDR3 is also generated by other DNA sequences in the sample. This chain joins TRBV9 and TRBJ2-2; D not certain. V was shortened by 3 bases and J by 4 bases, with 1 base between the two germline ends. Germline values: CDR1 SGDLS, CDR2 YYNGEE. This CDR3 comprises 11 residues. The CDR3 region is CASSATGELFF. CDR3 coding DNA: TGTGCCAGCAGCGCCACCGGGGAGCTGTTTTTT.

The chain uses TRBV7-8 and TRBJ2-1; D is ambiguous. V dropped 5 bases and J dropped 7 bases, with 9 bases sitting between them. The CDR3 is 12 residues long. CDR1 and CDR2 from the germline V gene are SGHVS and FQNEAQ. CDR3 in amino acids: CASSLGANEQFF. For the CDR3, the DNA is TGTGCCAGCAGCCTCGGAGCGAATGAGCAGTTCTTC.

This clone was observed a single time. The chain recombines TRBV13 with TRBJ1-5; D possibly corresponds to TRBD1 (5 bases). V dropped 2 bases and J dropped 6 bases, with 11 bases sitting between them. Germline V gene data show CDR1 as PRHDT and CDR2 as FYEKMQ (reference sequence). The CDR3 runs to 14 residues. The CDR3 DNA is TGTGCCAGCAGCTTATGGGGCACGAGTCAGCCCCAGCATTTT. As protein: CASSLWGTSQPQHF.

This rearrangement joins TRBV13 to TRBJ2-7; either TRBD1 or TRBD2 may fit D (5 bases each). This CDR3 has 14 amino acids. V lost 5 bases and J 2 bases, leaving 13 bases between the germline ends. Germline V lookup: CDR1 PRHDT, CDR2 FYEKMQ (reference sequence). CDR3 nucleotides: TGTGCCAGCAGCCCCCGGGGCTTCGCCTACGAGCAGTACTTC. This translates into CASSPRGFAYEQYF.

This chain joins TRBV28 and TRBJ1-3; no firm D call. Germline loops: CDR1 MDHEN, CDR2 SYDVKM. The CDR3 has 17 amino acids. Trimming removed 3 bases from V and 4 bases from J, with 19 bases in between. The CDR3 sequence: CASSLPYAGLKGNTIYF. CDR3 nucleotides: TGTGCCAGCAGTTTGCCCTACGCAGGTTTGAAAGGAAACACCATATATTTT. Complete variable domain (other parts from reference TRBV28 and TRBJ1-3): DVKVTQSSRYLVKRTGEKVFLECVQDMDHENMFWYRQDPGLGLRLIYFSYDVKMKEKGDIPEGYSVSREKKERFSLILESASTNQTSMYLCASSLPYAGLKGNTIYFGEGSWLTVV.

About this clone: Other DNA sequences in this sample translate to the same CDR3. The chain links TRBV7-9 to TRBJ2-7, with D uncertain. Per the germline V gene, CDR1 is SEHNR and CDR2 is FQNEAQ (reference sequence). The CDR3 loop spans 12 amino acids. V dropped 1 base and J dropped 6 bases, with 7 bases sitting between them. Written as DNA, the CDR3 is TGTGCCAGCAGCTTAGGCGTCCTCGAGCAGTACTTC. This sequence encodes CASSLGVLEQYF.

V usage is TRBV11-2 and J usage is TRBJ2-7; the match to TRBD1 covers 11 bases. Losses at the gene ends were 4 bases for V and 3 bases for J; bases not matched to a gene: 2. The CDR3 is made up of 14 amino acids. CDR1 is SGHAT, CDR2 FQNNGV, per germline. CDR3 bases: TGTGCCAGCAGCTCCGGGACAGGGGGCTACGAGCAGTACTTC. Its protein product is CASSSGTGGYEQYF.

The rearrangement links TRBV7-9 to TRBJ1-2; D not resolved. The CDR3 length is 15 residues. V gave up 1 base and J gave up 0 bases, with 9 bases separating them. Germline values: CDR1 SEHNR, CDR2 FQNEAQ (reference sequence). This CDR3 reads CASSLDGGTNYGYTF. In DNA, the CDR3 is TGTGCCAGCAGCTTAGACGGAGGGACTAACTATGGCTACACCTTC.

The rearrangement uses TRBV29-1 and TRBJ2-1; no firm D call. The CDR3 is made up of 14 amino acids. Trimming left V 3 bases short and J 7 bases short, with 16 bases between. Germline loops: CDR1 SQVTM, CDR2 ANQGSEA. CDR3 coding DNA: TGCAGCGTTGAGGGCGGAGTTGGAAGGAATGAGCAGTTCTTC. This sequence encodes CSVEGGVGRNEQFF.

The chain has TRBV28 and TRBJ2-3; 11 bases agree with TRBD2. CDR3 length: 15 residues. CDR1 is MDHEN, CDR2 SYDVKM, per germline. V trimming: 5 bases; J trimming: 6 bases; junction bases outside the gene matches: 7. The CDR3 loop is CASSIHSGRVDTQYF. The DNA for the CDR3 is TGTGCCAGCAGTATACATAGCGGGAGGGTGGATACGCAGTATTTT.

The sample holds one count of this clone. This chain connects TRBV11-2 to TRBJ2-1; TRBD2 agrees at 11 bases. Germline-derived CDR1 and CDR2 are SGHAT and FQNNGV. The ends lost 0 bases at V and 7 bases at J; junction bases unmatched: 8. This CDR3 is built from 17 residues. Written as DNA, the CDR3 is TGTGCCAGCAGCTTAGATAGCGGGAGGGCCCGGTGGAATGAGCAGTTCTTC. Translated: CASSLDSGRARWNEQFF.

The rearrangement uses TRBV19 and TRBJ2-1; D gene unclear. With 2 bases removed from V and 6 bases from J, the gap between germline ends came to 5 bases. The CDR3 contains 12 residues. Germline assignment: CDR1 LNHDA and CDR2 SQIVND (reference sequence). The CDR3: CASSILVNEQFF. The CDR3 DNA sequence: TGTGCCAGTAGTATACTAGTCAATGAGCAGTTCTTC.

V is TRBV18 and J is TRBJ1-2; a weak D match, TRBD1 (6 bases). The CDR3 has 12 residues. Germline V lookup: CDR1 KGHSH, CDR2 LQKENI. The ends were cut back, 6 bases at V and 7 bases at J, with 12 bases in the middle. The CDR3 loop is CASSETGVGYTF. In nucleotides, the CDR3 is TGTGCCAGCTCCGAGACAGGTGTTGGCTACACCTTC.

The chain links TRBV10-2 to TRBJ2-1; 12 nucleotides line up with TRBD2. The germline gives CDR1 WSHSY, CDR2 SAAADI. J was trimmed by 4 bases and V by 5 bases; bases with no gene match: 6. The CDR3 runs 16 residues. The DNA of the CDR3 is TGCGCCAGCAGTACCGGGACTAGCGGGCCGTACAATGAGCAGTTCTTC. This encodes CASSTGTSGPYNEQFF.

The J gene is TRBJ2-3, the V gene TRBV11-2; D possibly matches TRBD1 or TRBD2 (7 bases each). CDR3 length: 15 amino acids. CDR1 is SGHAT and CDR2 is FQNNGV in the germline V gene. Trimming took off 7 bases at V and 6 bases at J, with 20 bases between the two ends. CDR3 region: CASTPGGAPLDTQYF. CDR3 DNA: TGTGCCAGCACCCCAGGGGGGGCCCCCCTGGATACGCAGTATTTT.

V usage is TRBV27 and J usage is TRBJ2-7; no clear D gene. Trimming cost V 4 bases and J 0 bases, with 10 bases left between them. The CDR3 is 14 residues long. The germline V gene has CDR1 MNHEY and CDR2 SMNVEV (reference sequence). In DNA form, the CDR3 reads TGTGCCAGCAGTTACTCCGACCCCTCCTACGAGCAGTACTTC. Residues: CASSYSDPSYEQYF.

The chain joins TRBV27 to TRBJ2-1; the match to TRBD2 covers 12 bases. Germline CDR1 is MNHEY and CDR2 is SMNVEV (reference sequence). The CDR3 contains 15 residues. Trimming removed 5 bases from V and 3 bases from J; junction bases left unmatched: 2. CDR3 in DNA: TGTGCCAGCAGTCTAGCGGGAGGGGACTACAATGAGCAGTTCTTC. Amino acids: CASSLAGGDYNEQFF.

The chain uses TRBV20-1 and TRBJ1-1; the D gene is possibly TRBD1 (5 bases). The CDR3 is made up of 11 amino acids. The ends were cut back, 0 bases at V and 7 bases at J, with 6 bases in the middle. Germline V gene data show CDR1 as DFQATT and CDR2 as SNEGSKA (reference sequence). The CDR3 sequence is CSARDGGEAFF. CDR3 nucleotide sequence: TGCAGTGCTAGAGATGGGGGTGAAGCTTTCTTT.

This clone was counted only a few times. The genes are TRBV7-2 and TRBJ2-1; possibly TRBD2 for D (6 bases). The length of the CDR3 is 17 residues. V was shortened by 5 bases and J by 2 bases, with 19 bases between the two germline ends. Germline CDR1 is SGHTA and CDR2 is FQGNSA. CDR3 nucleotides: TGTGCCAGCAGCGCCCGACCCGATAGCGGTGCCTACAATGAGCAGTTCTTC. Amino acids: CASSARPDSGAYNEQFF.

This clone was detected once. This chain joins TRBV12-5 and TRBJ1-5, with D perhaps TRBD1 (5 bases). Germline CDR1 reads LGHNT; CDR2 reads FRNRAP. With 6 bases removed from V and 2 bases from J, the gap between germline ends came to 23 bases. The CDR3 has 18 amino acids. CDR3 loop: CASGPPGGVDLGNQPQHF. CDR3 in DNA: TGTGCTAGTGGACCCCCCGGAGGGGTCGATTTAGGCAATCAGCCCCAGCATTTT.

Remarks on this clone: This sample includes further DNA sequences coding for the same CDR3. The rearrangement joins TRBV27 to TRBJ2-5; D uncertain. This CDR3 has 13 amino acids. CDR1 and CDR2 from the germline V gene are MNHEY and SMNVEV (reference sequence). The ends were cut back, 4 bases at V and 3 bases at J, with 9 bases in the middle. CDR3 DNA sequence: TGTGCCAGCAGTTCTCTAGGAGAAGAGACCCAGTACTTC. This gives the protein CASSSLGEETQYF.

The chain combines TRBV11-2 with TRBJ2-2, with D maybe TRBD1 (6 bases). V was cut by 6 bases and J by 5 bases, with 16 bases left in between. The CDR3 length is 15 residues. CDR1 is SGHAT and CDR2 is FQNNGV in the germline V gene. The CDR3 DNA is TGTGCCAGCAGGTTAACAGGGTTCGCGACCGGGGAGCTGTTTTTT. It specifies CASRLTGFATGELFF. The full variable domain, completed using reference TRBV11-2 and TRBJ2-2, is EAGVAQSPRYKIIEKRQSVAFWCNPISGHATLYWYQQILGQGPKLLIQFQNNGVVDDSQLPKDRFSAERLKGVDSTLKIQPAKLEDSAVYLCASRLTGFATGELFFGEGSRLTVL.